This T cell receptor (beta chain) was sequenced in a study of T cell repertoires in ileal Crohn's disease. On the study more broadly: Surgery for a complication: stricturing in around 60%, penetrating in 39%. Study-wide results and caveats: Mucosal expansions were suggested to be mainly CD8 T cells. Clonal expansions were more frequent in active smokers than non-smokers at surgery.

Turning to this clone: As yet, its antigen is unknown.

Clones were sequenced by immunoSEQ multiplex PCR, and TCRdb holds only the in-frame ones, with some missing. This sample has fewer than 10,000 clones, with 70% to 90% found just once. The germline V gene encodes CDR1 SGHDN and CDR2 FVKESK. The V end was cut by 1 base, the J end by 5 bases, with 13 bases between. This CDR3 is built from 15 residues. This chain uses TRBV14 with TRBJ2-3; tentative D call: TRBD2 (6 bases). Material: ileal tissue. This TCR came from an adult with Crohn's disease. The CDR3 nucleotides read TGTGCCAGCAGCCAAGTTGCCGGGAGTAGAGATACGCAGTATTTT. Its translation: CASSQVAGSRDTQYF.